The entry that follows covers one TCR beta chain sequence. The antigen is unknown. The V gene lost 0 bases and the J gene lost 2 bases, with 14 bases spanning the gap. This CDR3 has 17 amino acids. Germline-derived CDR1 and CDR2 are MGHRA and YSYEKL. Some clones are missing from TCRdb's copy, which holds only in-frame ones; the method was immunoSEQ multiplex PCR. The sample records some 97,000 clones, about 90% being singletons. These data originate in a study of graft-versus-host responses after intestinal transplantation. Study at large: For two to three years after anti-thymocyte globulin induction, all recipients took tacrolimus and steroids. Findings of the study overall: GvH clones occurred in recipient marrow; some first appeared in ileum or blood. Circulating GvH clone levels at their peak were associated with HvG declines (early post-transplant). Allografts from individuals with graft-donor T cell macrochimerism displayed high graft-versus-host to host-versus-graft clonal ratios.

The material was unstimulated CD4+ T cells sorted from spleen or lymph node cells, obtained before transplant. The rearrangement joins TRBV4-1 to TRBJ2-1; either TRBD1 or TRBD2 may supply D (5 bases each). The TCR sequence derives from a human donor who was the organ donor for an intestinal transplant. The CDR3 nucleotides are TGCGCCAGCAGCCAAGATTTGGGGGTGCTACCCTACAATGAGCAGTTCTTC. Translated, it gives CASSQDLGVLPYNEQFF.